The clone carrying this T cell receptor (beta chain) came up a few times. Antigen: not known. The sample belongs to a study of cytomegalovirus exposure and HLA in healthy donors. Looking at the study overall: A subsequent analysis stated that the 120 validation repertoires were run on the same platform as the roughly 710 first-cohort repertoires. Study observations and caveats: In vitro work confirmed that three CMV-associated chains recognize CMV antigens. Researchers counted 180 or so TCR beta chains as cytomegalovirus-associated. Whilst most TCR sequences proved rare, a subset of public TCRs occurred across many donors.

Measured with immunoSEQ multiplex PCR; TCRdb has only the in-frame clones, and not every one. This table has hundreds of thousands of clones, roughly 88% appearing once. The ends were cut back, 4 bases at V and 3 bases at J, with 10 bases in the middle. The length of the CDR3 is 14 residues. Germline assignment: CDR1 MGHDK and CDR2 SYGVNS. Source material: PBMCs. This chain joins TRBV25-1 and TRBJ2-1; possibly TRBD1 for D (5 bases). The TCR sequence derives from a woman between 25 and 40 years old in good health and CMV-seronegative. CDR3 DNA sequence: TGTGCCAGCAGTGCTCAGGGCGACTACAATGAGCAGTTCTTC. Translated, it gives CASSAQGDYNEQFF.